Described below is a single TCR beta chain sequence and its context. Its antigen is currently unknown. The data stem from a study of T-cell reconstitution after alpha-beta-depleted transplantation in children. Study-wide findings and caveats: Surviving recipient T cells and thymic progenitors underlay high day-60 TCRbeta diversity in some patients. Newly produced T cells mostly accounted for T-cell counts and diversity one year post-transplant. Reports say that about two months after transplant, the alpha-beta T cells came out of several hundred graft clones that had expanded.

Germline V gives CDR1 SGDLS, CDR2 YYNGEE. The CDR3 has 14 residues. The ends were cut back, 0 bases at V and 6 bases at J, with 10 bases in the middle. A library of TCRbeta sequences, prepared with unique molecular identifiers, was generated. TCRdb redid the calling of the PCR reads with MiXCR, one entry per CDR3 protein. The sample shows some 450,000 distinct CDR3 sequences, around two fifths of them seen only once. Sequencing was performed on PBMCs, taken before TCRalphabeta/CD19-depleted stem cell transplant. The sequence was collected from a girl aged 2 to 10 with aplastic anemia, due to receive a stem cell transplant. The rearrangement uses TRBV9 and TRBJ2-1, with D hard to call. DNA for the CDR3: TGTGCCAGCAGCGTAGAGGAAGTTTCCAATGAGCAGTTCTTC. It encodes CASSVEEVSNEQFF.